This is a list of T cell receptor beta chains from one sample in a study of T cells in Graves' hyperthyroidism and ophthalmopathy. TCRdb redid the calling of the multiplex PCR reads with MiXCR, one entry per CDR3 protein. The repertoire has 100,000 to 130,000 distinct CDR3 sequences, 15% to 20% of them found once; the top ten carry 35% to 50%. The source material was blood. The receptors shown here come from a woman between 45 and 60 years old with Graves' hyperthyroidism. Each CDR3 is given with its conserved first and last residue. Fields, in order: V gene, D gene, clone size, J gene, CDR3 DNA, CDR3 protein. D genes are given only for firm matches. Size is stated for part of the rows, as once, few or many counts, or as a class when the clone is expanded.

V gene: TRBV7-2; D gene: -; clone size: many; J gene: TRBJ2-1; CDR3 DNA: TGTGCCAGCAGCCTATACATGTCCGCCTCCGGGGAGCAGTTCTTC; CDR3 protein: CASSLYMSASGEQFF
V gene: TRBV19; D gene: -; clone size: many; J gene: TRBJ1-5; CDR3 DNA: TGTGCCAGTGGCTACACCCGAGGAGTTAGCAATCAGCCCCAGCATTTT; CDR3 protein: CASGYTRGVSNQPQHF
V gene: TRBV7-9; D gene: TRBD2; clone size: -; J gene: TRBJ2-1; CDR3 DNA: TGTGCCAGCAGCTCGGGTGGGCTAGCGGGGGGCTCAACCTACAATGAGCAGTTCTTC; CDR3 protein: CASSSGGLAGGSTYNEQFF
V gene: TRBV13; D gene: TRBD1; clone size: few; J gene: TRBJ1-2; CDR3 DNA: TGTGCCAGCAGCGATCGGACAGGGGTAAGTGGCTACACCTTC; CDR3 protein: CASSDRTGVSGYTF
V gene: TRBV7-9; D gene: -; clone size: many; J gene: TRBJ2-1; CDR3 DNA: TGTGCCAGCAGCCGGATTTACAATGAGCAGTTCTTC; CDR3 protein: CASSRIYNEQFF
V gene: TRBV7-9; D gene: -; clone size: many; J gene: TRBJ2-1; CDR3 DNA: TGTGCCAGCAGCTCCCGACCCTACAATGAGCAGTTCTTC; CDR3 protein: CASSSRPYNEQFF
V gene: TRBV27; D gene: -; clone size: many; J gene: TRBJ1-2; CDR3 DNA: TGTGCCAGCAGCCCCCGGGGGGAAAAGGATGGCTACACCTTC; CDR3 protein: CASSPRGEKDGYTF
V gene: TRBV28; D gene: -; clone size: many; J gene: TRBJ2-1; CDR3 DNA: TGTGCCAGCAGCTTGTTAGTTCAGGGAAACAATGAGCAGTTCTTC; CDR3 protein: CASSLLVQGNNEQFF
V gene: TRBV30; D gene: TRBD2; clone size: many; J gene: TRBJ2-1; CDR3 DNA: TGTGCCTGGAGTGTATCAGGCGGGAGTGGCTACAATGAGCAGTTCTTC; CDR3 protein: CAWSVSGGSGYNEQFF
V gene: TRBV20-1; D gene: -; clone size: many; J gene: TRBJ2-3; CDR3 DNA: TGCAGTGCTAGAGAATCGCGGAACACAGATACGCAGTATTTT; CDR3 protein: CSARESRNTDTQYF
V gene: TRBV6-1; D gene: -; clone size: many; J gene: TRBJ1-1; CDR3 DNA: TGTGCCAGCGACCCCTGGGGAACTGAAGCTTTCTTT; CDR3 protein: CASDPWGTEAFF
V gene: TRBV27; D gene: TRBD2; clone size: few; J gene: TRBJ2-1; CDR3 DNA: TGTGCCAGCAGTTCGGGACTAGCGGGAAGCTTGAACAATGAGCAGTTCTTC; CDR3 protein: CASSSGLAGSLNNEQFF
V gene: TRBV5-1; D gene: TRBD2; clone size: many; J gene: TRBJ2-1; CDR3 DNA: TGCGCCAGCAGCTTGCTAGCGGGGGCGGGCAATGAGCAGTTCTTC; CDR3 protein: CASSLLAGAGNEQFF
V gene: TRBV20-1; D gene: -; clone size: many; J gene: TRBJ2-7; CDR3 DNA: TGCAGTGCTGACGGGTACGAGCAGTACTTC; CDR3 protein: CSADGYEQYF
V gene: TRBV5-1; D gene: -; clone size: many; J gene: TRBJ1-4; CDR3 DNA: TGCGCCAGCAGCTTGGGGGGTTCCGGTAATGAAAAACTGTTTTTT; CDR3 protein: CASSLGGSGNEKLFF
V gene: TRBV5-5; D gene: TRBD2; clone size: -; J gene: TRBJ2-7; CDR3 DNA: TGTGCCAGCACCAGGGAGGGAGACTACGAGCAGTACTTC; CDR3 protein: CASTREGDYEQYF
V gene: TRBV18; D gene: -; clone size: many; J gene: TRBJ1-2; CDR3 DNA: TGTGCCAGCTCATACAGGGATTCGAGCGGCTACACCTTC; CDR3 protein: CASSYRDSSGYTF
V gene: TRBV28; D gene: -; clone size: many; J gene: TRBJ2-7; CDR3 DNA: TGTGCCAGCAGTTTAGACGGGGGGCCGTCCTACGAGCAGTACTTC; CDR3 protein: CASSLDGGPSYEQYF
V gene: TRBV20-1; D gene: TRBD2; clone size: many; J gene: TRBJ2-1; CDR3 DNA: TGCAGTCTGGGGGGGGGTGGGTCGAATGAGCAGTTCTTC; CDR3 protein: CSLGGGGSNEQFF
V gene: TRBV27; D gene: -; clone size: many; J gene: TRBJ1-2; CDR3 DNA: TGTGCCAGCAGTCCCTCATTGGGCTATGGCTACACCTTC; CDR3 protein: CASSPSLGYGYTF
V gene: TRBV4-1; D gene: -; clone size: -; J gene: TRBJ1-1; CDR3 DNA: TGCGCCAGCAGGGGGGTCCTTTGGAACACTGAAGCTTTCTTT; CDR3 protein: CASRGVLWNTEAFF
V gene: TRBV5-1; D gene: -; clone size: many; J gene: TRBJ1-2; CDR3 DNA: TGCGCCAGCAGCATCGCAGTCGGACAGAGCTATGGCTACACCTTC; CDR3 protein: CASSIAVGQSYGYTF